This TCR beta chain appears in the sequencing data of a study of T cells expressing NK-cell markers. Looking at the study overall: The TCR beta repertoires were obtained from sorted CD3+CD56+NKG2C+, CD3+CD56+NKG2C- and CD3+CD56-NKG2C+ T cells.

Study-level results: Several donors likewise had their CD3+CD56-NKG2C+ fraction led by these clonotypes. Nothing established the HCMV specificity of expanded NKG2C+ T cell clones.

Concerning this clonotype itself: The antigen remains undetermined.

The V gene's germline CDR1 is DFQATT and CDR2 SNEGSKA (reference sequence). This CDR3 contains 16 residues. After re-calling the 5' RACE reads, TCRdb lists one entry per CDR3 protein, DNA absent. The sample includes about 550,000 distinct CDR3 sequences. Input material: blood T cells: a sorted CD56 or NKG2C T cell subset, CD4+ or CD8+ T cells, or bulk PBMC T cells (not recorded which). This rearrangement joins TRBV20-1 to TRBJ2-3; the D gene TCRdb calls, TRBD1, cannot be checked with no DNA. The clonotype originates from a man between 18 and 35 years old in good health. CDR3 amino acids: CSARDVTGAYTDTQYF.